These T cell receptor beta chains were read from a single sample in a study of blood T cell repertoires in COVID-19. Clones were read by immunoSEQ multiplex PCR, and TCRdb kept only the in-frame ones, dropping some. The sample has tens of thousands of clones; 60% to 85% are singletons. The source material was peripheral blood. These receptor sequences come from a human donor in a cohort sampled during active COVID-19. CDR3s include the opening cysteine and the closing phenylalanine or tryptophan. D genes are given only for firm matches. A clone size is listed for some rows: how often the clone was seen (once, few, many), or a class if it is expanded.

TRBJ1-3	-	TRBV19	TRBD1	16	CASIGQGASAGNTIYF	TGTGCCAGTATCGGGCAGGGGGCGTCCGCTGGAAACACCATATATTTT
TRBJ2-5	-	TRBV3-1/TRBV3-2	-	11	CASSLKETQYF	TGTGCCAGCAGCCTAAAAGAGACCCAGTACTTC
TRBJ1-2	-	TRBV6-6	-	15	CASNPELGSYYGYTF	TGTGCCAGCAACCCCGAACTAGGATCTTACTATGGCTACACCTTC
TRBJ1-1	-	TRBV7-6	-	17	CASSLVSGGGENTEAFF	TGTGCCAGCAGCTTAGTGTCCGGAGGGGGGGAGAACACTGAAGCTTTCTTT
TRBJ2-5	-	TRBV15	TRBD2	18	CATSSEPQTSGDSETQYF	TGTGCCACCAGCTCCGAACCTCAGACTAGCGGGGACTCGGAGACCCAGTACTTC
TRBJ2-3	-	TRBV20-1	-	14	CSASVRGAGDTQYF	TGCAGTGCTAGTGTACGGGGGGCAGGAGATACGCAGTATTTT
TRBJ2-1	-	TRBV27	-	14	CASSPYGGYNEQFF	TGTGCCAGCAGTCCCTATGGCGGATACAATGAGCAGTTCTTC
TRBJ2-7	once	TRBV27	TRBD1	14	CASRGSGGAYEQYF	TGTGCCAGCAGGGGCTCAGGGGGCGCGTACGAGCAGTACTTC
TRBJ1-5	few	TRBV30	-	14	CAWSVHAVKQPQHF	TGTGCCTGGAGTGTACACGCAGTCAAGCAGCCCCAGCATTTT
TRBJ1-5	-	TRBV19	-	17	CASSINLQGYSNQPQHF	TGTGCCAGTAGTATAAACTTACAGGGTTATAGCAATCAGCCCCAGCATTTT
TRBJ2-5	-	TRBV5-1	-	12	CASSFSKETQYF	TGCGCCAGCAGCTTTAGCAAAGAGACCCAGTACTTC
TRBJ1-2	-	TRBV10-3	-	14	CAISESAANYGYTF	TGTGCCATCAGTGAGTCCGCAGCTAACTATGGCTACACCTTC
TRBJ2-3	-	TRBV21-1	-	19	CASSKVVAGGQGETDTQYF	TGTGCCAGCAGCAAAGTGGTAGCGGGAGGTCAGGGCGAAACAGATACGCAGTATTTT
TRBJ1-2	-	TRBV7-8	-	14	CASSLDRAGYGYTF	TGTGCCAGCAGCTTAGATCGGGCGGGCTATGGCTACACCTTC
TRBJ2-3	-	TRBV7-3	TRBD2	16	CASSLGLAGATDTQYF	TGTGCCAGCAGCCTCGGACTAGCGGGGGCCACAGATACGCAGTATTTT
TRBJ2-1	-	TRBV19	-	18	CASSLPTRGGSSYNEQFF	TGTGCCAGTAGCCTACCCACAAGGGGCGGTAGCTCCTACAATGAGCAGTTCTTC
TRBJ2-5	many	TRBV24-1	-	14	CATSDRPGQETQYF	TGTGCCACCAGTGATCGCCCAGGACAAGAGACCCAGTACTTC
TRBJ2-7	-	TRBV19	TRBD2	12	CASSPGGDEQYF	TGTGCCAGTAGCCCGGGGGGGGACGAGCAGTACTTC
TRBJ2-7	-	TRBV2	TRBD2	13	CASSGLAGVEQYF	TGTGCCAGCAGTGGACTAGCGGGGGTCGAGCAGTACTTC
TRBJ2-2	-	TRBV6-4	-	13	CASSDSSTGELFF	TGTGCCAGCAGTGACTCTAGCACCGGGGAGCTGTTTTTT
TRBJ2-1	-	TRBV10-3	-	12	CAISDPGNEQFF	TGTGCCATCAGCGACCCGGGCAATGAGCAGTTCTTC
TRBJ1-1	-	TRBV11-2	-	13	CASSPYSTGEAFF	TGTGCCAGCAGCCCATATTCGACAGGAGAAGCTTTCTTT
TRBJ1-1	-	TRBV28	TRBD1	16	CASSFTGGLSKSEAFF	TGTGCCAGCAGTTTTACAGGGGGCCTGTCAAAGTCTGAAGCTTTCTTT
TRBJ2-3	-	TRBV7-9	TRBD2	13	CASSPTSGDTQYF	TGTGCCAGCAGCCCGACTAGCGGGGATACGCAGTATTTT
TRBJ1-1	-	TRBV19	-	14	CASSIGGKVTEAFF	TGTGCCAGTAGTATAGGGGGCAAGGTGACTGAAGCTTTCTTT
TRBJ2-3	once	TRBV3-1/TRBV3-2	-	15	CASSRTGIYTDTQYF	TGTGCCAGCAGTCGCACCGGGATTTACACAGATACGCAGTATTTT
TRBJ2-3	-	TRBV5-1	-	14	CASSLTENTDTQYF	TGCGCCAGCAGCCTGACAGAGAACACAGATACGCAGTATTTT
TRBJ1-5	once	TRBV19	TRBD1	17	CASSVQEGQYFNQPQHF	TGTGCCAGTAGCGTACAGGAGGGACAGTACTTCAATCAGCCCCAGCATTTT
TRBJ2-2	once	TRBV25-1	TRBD2	16	CASSDLGLADTGELFF	TGTGCCAGCAGTGACCTCGGACTAGCGGACACCGGGGAGCTGTTTTTT
TRBJ1-3	-	TRBV3-1/TRBV3-2	-	16	CASSQDNCHSGNTIYF	TGTGCCAGCAGCCAAGATAACTGCCACTCTGGAAACACCATATATTTT
TRBJ2-3	once	TRBV27	TRBD1	16	CASSSDRDVFTDTQYF	TGTGCCAGCAGTTCGGACAGGGACGTTTTCACAGATACGCAGTATTTT